The source of this T cell receptor beta chain is a study of cytomegalovirus exposure and HLA in healthy donors. Details on this clone: The antigen is not known.

Study findings and constraints: Productive status was seen about 90% or about 30% of the time for most TCR beta V segments in an earlier analysis. Of the V segments, some could not be distinguished, including TRBV6-2 and TRBV6-3, and were excluded. In vitro testing confirmed three CMV-associated chains as specific for CMV antigens.

PCR amplification relied on 60 Vbeta primers (plus 13 Jbeta primers). Here immunoSEQ multiplex PCR was the method, and the copy in TCRdb shows in-frame clones only, minus some. The sample has about 160,000 clones; about 80% are singletons. There are 16 residues in the CDR3. Per the germline V gene, CDR1 is KGHSH and CDR2 is LQKENI. The ends were cut back, 3 bases at V and 1 base at J, with 15 bases in the middle. Nominally healthy donors were sampled, though unrecorded immune exposures were likely. The sequencing sample was made of PBMCs. The J gene is TRBJ1-1, the V gene TRBV18, with no clear D. This clonotype was sampled from a woman aged 45-65 years in good health and CMV-seropositive. The CDR3 coding sequence is TGTGCCAGCTCACCTACCCTCTCGCGGGCGAACACTGAAGCTTTCTTT. It is translated as CASSPTLSRANTEAFF.